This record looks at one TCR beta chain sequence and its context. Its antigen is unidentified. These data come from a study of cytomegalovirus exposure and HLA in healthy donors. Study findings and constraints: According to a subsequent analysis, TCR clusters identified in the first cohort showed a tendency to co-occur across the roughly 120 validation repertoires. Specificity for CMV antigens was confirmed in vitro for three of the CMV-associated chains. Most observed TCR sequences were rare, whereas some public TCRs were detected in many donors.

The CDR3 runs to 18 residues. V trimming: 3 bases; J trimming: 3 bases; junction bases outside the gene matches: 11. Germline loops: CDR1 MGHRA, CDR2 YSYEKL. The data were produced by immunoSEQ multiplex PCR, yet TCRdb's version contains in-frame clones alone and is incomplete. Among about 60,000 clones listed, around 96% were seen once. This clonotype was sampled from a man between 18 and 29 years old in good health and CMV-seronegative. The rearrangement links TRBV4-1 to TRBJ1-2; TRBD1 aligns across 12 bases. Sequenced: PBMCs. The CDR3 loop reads CASSHYSGTGGAYYGYTF. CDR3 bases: TGCGCCAGCAGCCACTATTCCGGGACAGGGGGCGCTTACTATGGCTACACCTTC.